Following are 27 T cell receptor beta chains from one sample sequenced in a study of PD-L1 blockade in urothelial cancer. The time point is: pretreatment peripheral blood. Method: immunoSEQ multiplex PCR; TCRdb's copy keeps in-frame clones and lacks some. Among under 60,000 clones listed, approximately 79% were seen once. This specimen was PBMCs, taken around atezolizumab (anti-PD-L1) treatment. The receptors were sampled from a man aged 65 to 85 with urothelial cancer.

This chain joins TRBV28 and TRBJ2-4, with D possibly matching TRBD1 (5 bases). Deletions cut 5 bases from V and 5 bases from J, with 13 bases between. The CDR3 totals 14 residues. CDR1 and CDR2 from the germline V gene are MDHEN and SYDVKM. CDR3 nucleotide sequence: TGTGCCAGCAGTCTAGGGGCAACTCAAAACATTCAGTACTTC. Translating it yields CASSLGATQNIQYF. The whole variable domain, remainder taken from reference TRBV28 and TRBJ2-4, is DVKVTQSSRYLVKRTGEKVFLECVQDMDHENMFWYRQDPGLGLRLIYFSYDVKMKEKGDIPEGYSVSREKKERFSLILESASTNQTSMYLCASSLGATQNIQYFGAGTRLSVL.

V is TRBV6-1 and J is TRBJ1-2, with a weak D call TRBD1 (6 bases). This CDR3 has 14 amino acids. Germline CDR1 reads MNHNS; CDR2 reads SASEGT. Trimming stripped 3 bases from V and 4 bases from J, with 12 bases between. CDR3 amino acids: CASSEAGTTYGYTF. The CDR3 DNA sequence: TGTGCCAGCAGTGAGGCCGGGACAACCTATGGCTACACCTTC.

The chain combines TRBV11-3 with TRBJ2-3, with 9 bases matching TRBD2. Trimming cost V 4 bases and J 4 bases; bases outside gene matches: 6. The CDR3 totals 15 residues. Germline loops: CDR1 SGHNT, CDR2 YENEEA. CDR3: CASSSGTSRPDTQYF. CDR3 bases: TGTGCCAGCAGCTCCGGGACTAGCAGGCCAGATACGCAGTATTTT.

V usage is TRBV15 and J usage is TRBJ1-4; D is undetermined. Germline loops: CDR1 LNHNV, CDR2 YYDKDF (reference sequence). The CDR3 has 14 residues. V lost 1 base and J 8 bases, leaving 11 bases between the germline ends. CDR3: CATSRGGDDEKLFF. The CDR3 region has the DNA TGTGCCACCAGCAGAGGGGGAGACGACGAAAAACTGTTTTTT.

The rearrangement uses TRBV5-1 and TRBJ2-1; 13 nucleotides align to TRBD2. The CDR3 runs to 15 residues. Losses at the gene ends were 0 bases for V and 7 bases for J; bases not matched to a gene: 1. In germline, CDR1 is SGHRS, CDR2 YFSETQ. This chain's CDR3 is CASSLELAGGNEQFF. Written as DNA, the CDR3 is TGCGCCAGCAGCTTGGAACTAGCGGGGGGGAATGAGCAGTTCTTC.

The V call is TRBV5-1, the J call TRBJ2-1, with 8 bases that match TRBD1. Germline trimming cut 4 bases from V and 11 bases from J; bases unmatched to any gene: 5. The CDR3 extends over 12 amino acids. Per germline, CDR1 SGHRS and CDR2 YFSETQ. The CDR3 bases are TGCGCCAGCAGCGAGACAGGGGACAAGCAGTTCTTC. Encoded protein: CASSETGDKQFF.

The chain recombines TRBV4-1 with TRBJ1-2, with a tentative D call TRBD1 (6 bases). Deletions cut 0 bases from V and 3 bases from J, with 11 bases between. Germline CDR1 MGHRA, CDR2 YSYEKL. The CDR3 extends over 15 amino acids. The DNA for the CDR3 is TGCGCCAGCAGCCAAGACCCGACAGGCTACTATGGCTACACCTTC. Its translation: CASSQDPTGYYGYTF.

The chain employs TRBV4-3 and TRBJ1-2; weak D call: TRBD1 (5 bases). In germline, CDR1 is LGHNA, CDR2 YSLEER. Deletions cut 1 base from V and 2 bases from J, with 14 bases between. This CDR3 region has 16 residues. The CDR3 DNA reads as TGCGCCAGCAGCCAAGTTGCGGGGAAGGGGAACTATGGCTACACCTTC. Amino acid sequence: CASSQVAGKGNYGYTF.

This clone has just a few counts. The chain carries TRBV4-1 and TRBJ2-4; 8 bases fit TRBD1. The J segment lost 5 bases and the V segment lost 1 base, leaving 7 bases of the junction unmatched. The CDR3 sequence is 16 residues long. CDR1 is MGHRA and CDR2 is YSYEKL in the germline V gene. CDR3 amino acids: CASSQAAGQGQNIQYF. The CDR3 coding sequence is TGCGCCAGCAGCCAAGCTGCTGGACAGGGCCAAAACATTCAGTACTTC.

This chain uses TRBV7-2 with TRBJ2-7; TRBD1 matches 8 bases. The V and J ends lost 9 bases and 3 bases, in that order; junction bases with no gene match: 19. The CDR3 spans 17 residues. Germline loops: CDR1 SGHTA, CDR2 FQGNSA. CDR3 DNA sequence: TGTGCCAGTCCCCGGGAAAGGAGGGGGACAGGAATCTACGAGCAGTACTTC. Encoded protein: CASPRERRGTGIYEQYF.

The CDR3 nucleotides are TGTGCCAGCACCAAGCAAACGTTGAGCTCCTACAATGAGCAGTTCTTC. Protein product: CASTKQTLSSYNEQFF. The chain uses TRBV21-1 and TRBJ2-1; the D call TRBD2 from the table was never checked on the DNA. TRBV21-1 has pseudogene status. This CDR3 has 16 amino acids.

J is TRBJ2-5 and V is TRBV9; TRBD1 matches at 8 bases. The CDR3 covers 14 residues. V lost 3 bases to trimming and J lost 5 bases; unmatched junction nucleotides: 6. Germline V gene data show CDR1 as SGDLS and CDR2 as YYNGEE. The CDR3 coding sequence is TGTGCCAGCAGCGCCTCAGGGGGCAGGGAGACCCAGTACTTC. Translation: CASSASGGRETQYF.

The chain combines TRBV5-6 with TRBJ1-5; weak D call: TRBD1 (5 bases). V was shortened by 2 bases and J by 0 bases, with 9 bases between the two germline ends. This CDR3 comprises 15 residues. Germline CDR1 and CDR2: SGHDT and YYEEEE. The CDR3 loop is CASSFLTDSNQPQHF. DNA for the CDR3: TGTGCCAGCAGCTTTTTGACAGATAGCAATCAGCCCCAGCATTTT.

The rearrangement uses TRBV7-9 and TRBJ2-2; 11 positions match TRBD2. The CDR3 has 15 residues. Germline CDR1 reads SEHNR; CDR2 reads FQNEAQ (reference sequence). With 6 bases clipped from V and 6 bases from J, the junction kept 6 bases outside the gene matches. Here the CDR3 reads CASSRDSGRAGELFF. The CDR3 bases are TGTGCCAGCAGTCGGGATAGCGGGAGGGCCGGGGAGCTGTTTTTT.

This clone appeared a few times. This chain joins TRBV23-1 and TRBJ1-5; the D is unclear. TRBV23-1 is an ORF, and what it does is uncertain. The CDR3 covers 11 residues. V lost 1 base and J 11 bases, leaving 6 bases between the germline ends. The CDR3 loop reads CASSQFAAQHF. The CDR3 DNA sequence: TGCGCCAGCAGTCAATTTGCAGCCCAGCATTTT.

The genes are TRBV29-1 and TRBJ1-1, with TRBD1 identical over 8 bases. CDR1 is SQVTM and CDR2 is ANQGSEA in the germline V gene. CDR3 size: 14 residues. The J segment lost 9 bases and the V segment lost 7 bases, leaving 16 bases of the junction unmatched. The DNA of the CDR3 is TGCAGCGGTTCCACCCAGGGGGCGCGAATTCAAGCTTTCTTT. Protein: CSGSTQGARIQAFF.

This clone was detected only a few times. The rearrangement links TRBV7-8 to TRBJ2-1; 9 bases match TRBD2. CDR3 size: 15 residues. CDR1 is SGHVS and CDR2 is FQNEAQ in the germline V gene. Losses at the gene ends were 5 bases for V and 6 bases for J; bases not matched to a gene: 8. The CDR3 DNA sequence: TGTGCCAGCAGCCAAATGGGCGGGAGGGGCAATGAGCAGTTCTTC. Translated, it gives CASSQMGGRGNEQFF.

Written as DNA, the CDR3 is TGTGCCAGCAGTAACAGGGTAACGAACTATGGCTACACCTTC. Protein: CASSNRVTNYGYTF. This chain connects TRBV6-6 to TRBJ1-2, with a tentative D call TRBD1 (6 bases). CDR1 MNHNY and CDR2 SVGAGI come from the germline V gene (reference sequence). With 5 bases removed from V and 2 bases from J, the gap between germline ends came to 12 bases. The CDR3 spans 14 residues.

The chain recombines TRBV5-6 with TRBJ2-7; 7 positions match TRBD2. Germline V CDR1 and CDR2: SGHDT, YYEEEE. The junction had 10 bases not matched to a gene; V was cut back by 4 bases and J by 3 bases. The CDR3 extends over 15 amino acids. This chain's CDR3 is CASSLGGSGYYEQYF. Here the CDR3 DNA reads TGTGCCAGCAGCCTGGGAGGGTCAGGTTACTACGAGCAGTACTTC.

This rearrangement joins TRBV7-6 to TRBJ1-3; no clear D gene. This CDR3 spans 15 amino acids. Germline V gene sequence: CDR1 SGHVS, CDR2 FNYEAQ. The V gene lost 6 bases and the J gene lost 0 bases, with 12 bases spanning the gap. Here the CDR3 DNA reads TGTGCCAGCAGGGGCGGGCCCTACTCTGGAAACACCATATATTTT. It is translated as CASRGGPYSGNTIYF.

The rearrangement joins TRBV27 to TRBJ1-1, with TRBD1 as a possible D gene (6 bases). The CDR3 loop spans 15 amino acids. The V and J ends lost 5 bases and 4 bases respectively, with 17 bases between them. From germline, CDR1 is MNHEY and CDR2 SMNVEV (reference sequence). This chain's CDR3 is CASSPRTGRFTEAFF. In nucleotides, the CDR3 is TGTGCCAGCAGTCCACGAACAGGGCGGTTCACTGAAGCTTTCTTT.

The V gene is TRBV19, the J gene TRBJ1-2; 9 bases are shared with TRBD1. The ends lost 6 bases at V and 7 bases at J; junction bases unmatched: 9. The CDR3 runs 14 residues. The germline V gene encodes CDR1 LNHDA and CDR2 SQIVND (reference sequence). This CDR3 reads CASSPTGTGSGYTF. CDR3 DNA sequence: TGTGCCAGTAGCCCCACCGGGACAGGGAGTGGCTACACCTTC.

CDR3 in amino acids: CASSPRTGRGGYTF. For the CDR3, the DNA is TGTGCCAGCAGCCCCCGGACAGGGAGAGGCGGCTACACCTTC. The chain employs TRBV14 and TRBJ1-2; 8 bases are shared with TRBD1. The germline CDR1 and CDR2 sequences are SGHDN and FVKESK. CDR3 length equals 14 residues. The ends lost 4 bases at V and 8 bases at J; junction bases unmatched: 9.

The chain carries TRBV9 and TRBJ2-1; 7 nucleotides align to TRBD2. The ends lost 4 bases at V and 7 bases at J; junction bases unmatched: 14. CDR1 SGDLS and CDR2 YYNGEE come from the germline V gene. This CDR3 is built from 16 residues. Here the CDR3 DNA reads TGTGCCAGCAGCCCGGTGGGAAAAGCGGGAATAAATGAGCAGTTCTTC. Encoded protein: CASSPVGKAGINEQFF.

V gene TRBV5-6 combines with J gene TRBJ2-5, with a weak D call TRBD2 (6 bases). The CDR3 loop spans 14 amino acids. The germline V gene has CDR1 SGHDT and CDR2 YYEEEE. Trimming cost V 1 base and J 7 bases, with 14 bases left between them. The CDR3 loop reads CASSLSPSDATQYF. The CDR3 bases are TGTGCCAGCAGCTTGTCTCCTAGCGACGCGACCCAGTACTTC.

The V and J genes are TRBV5-4 and TRBJ2-3; TRBD2 aligns across 12 bases. The germline gives CDR1 SGHNT, CDR2 YYREEE (reference sequence). With 9 bases clipped from V and 0 bases from J, the junction kept 5 bases outside the gene matches. The CDR3 has 15 amino acids. DNA of the CDR3: TGTGCCATTACTAGCGGGGGGTCTAGCACAGATACGCAGTATTTT. Translation gives CAITSGGSSTDTQYF.

This chain links TRBV5-8 with TRBJ1-3; D is unresolved. The germline V gene encodes CDR1 SGHTS and CDR2 YDEGEE. The CDR3 has 12 amino acids. Deletions cut 4 bases from V and 4 bases from J, with 6 bases between. The CDR3 spells CASSRGGNTIYF. For the CDR3, the DNA is TGTGCCAGCAGCCGCGGGGGAAACACCATATATTTT.